This entry lists 20 T cell receptor beta chains sequenced from one sample in a study of T cells in Graves' hyperthyroidism and ophthalmopathy. RNA transcripts were the template for amplifying TCR beta CDR3 regions. The HTBI set primed first-round TCR CDR3 RT-PCR. TCRdb re-analysed the multiplex PCR reads in MiXCR, keeping a single row per CDR3 protein. The table records some 580,000 distinct CDR3 sequences, roughly 15% of them present only once. Sequencing was carried out using blood. Receptors originate from a woman aged 35 to 49 with Graves' ophthalmopathy.

V is TRBV20-1 and J is TRBJ2-1; the D gene is possibly TRBD1 (6 bases). V dropped 0 bases and J dropped 0 bases, with 12 bases sitting between them. This CDR3 comprises 16 residues. Per the germline V gene, CDR1 is DFQATT and CDR2 is SNEGSKA (reference sequence). CDR3 in amino acids: CSARDGGRSSYNEQFF. The CDR3 bases are TGCAGTGCTAGAGATGGGGGCAGGAGCTCCTACAATGAGCAGTTCTTC.

This clonotype was recorded a few times. This rearrangement joins TRBV6-1 to TRBJ1-5; D uncertain. TRBJ2-3 explains the end of the DNA better; the J call may be wrong. The CDR3 runs 13 residues. Germline CDR1 and CDR2: MNHNS and SASEGT. The CDR3 coding sequence is TGTGCCAGCAGTGAAGTCGATTTGGAGCCCCAGTATTTT. It translates to CASSEVDLEPQYF.

This clonotype was counted many times. The chain couples TRBV5-1 to TRBJ1-6; tentative D call: TRBD1 (6 bases). Germline V CDR1 and CDR2: SGHRS, YFSETQ. The CDR3 runs 16 residues. The V gene lost 0 bases and the J gene lost 4 bases, with 11 bases spanning the gap. CDR3 coding DNA: TGCGCCAGCAGCTTGGGAAGGACAGTGTATAATTCACCCCTCCACTTT. Translation: CASSLGRTVYNSPLHF.

CDR3 sequence (DNA): TGTGCCTGGAGTGGGACAGGGAACTCTGAGCAGTTCTTC. Its protein product is CAWSGTGNSEQFF. This chain connects TRBV30 to TRBJ2-1; 8 bases are shared with TRBD1. Germline V gene lookup returns CDR1 GTSNPN and CDR2 SVGIG (reference sequence). V lost 1 base, J lost 9 bases, and 5 bases stayed unmatched. CDR3 size: 13 residues.

This clonotype was counted ten times or more. The gene calls are TRBV3-1 and TRBJ2-7; 11 positions match TRBD2. Trimming cost V 1 base and J 6 bases; bases outside gene matches: 5. The CDR3 extends over 15 amino acids. Germline-derived CDR1 and CDR2 are LGHDT and YNNKEL (reference sequence). The CDR3 bases are TGTGCCAGCAGCCAAGTTTCGACTAGCGGGACCGAGCAGTACTTC. It specifies CASSQVSTSGTEQYF.

This clonotype was seen a handful of times. This chain uses TRBV2 with TRBJ2-5, with a possible D match to TRBD2 (5 bases). The germline V gene has CDR1 SNHLY and CDR2 FYNNEI. V gave up 3 bases and J gave up 5 bases, with 10 bases separating them. CDR3 length: 13 amino acids. CDR3 DNA: TGTGCCAGCAGTGACCAGCGGTCGGAGACCCAGTACTTC. Its translation: CASSDQRSETQYF.

The sample holds many counts of this clonotype. The V gene is TRBV6-1, the J gene TRBJ2-3, with 15 bases matching TRBD2. The junction had 5 bases not matched to a gene; V was cut back by 5 bases and J by 2 bases. The CDR3 is 17 residues long. Germline CDR1 and CDR2: MNHNS and SASEGT. The CDR3 DNA sequence: TGTGCCAGCAGTCCGGGACTAGCGGGAGGTTCCACAGATACGCAGTATTTT. It translates to CASSPGLAGGSTDTQYF.

This clonotype was observed many times. This sequence joins TRBV30 and TRBJ1-2; D is uncertain. The CDR3 is 11 amino acids. From germline, CDR1 is GTSNPN and CDR2 SVGIG (reference sequence). The V and J ends lost 5 bases and 6 bases respectively, with 10 bases between them. The CDR3, as DNA: TGTGCCTGGGACGCCCGCGATGGCTACACCTTC. It translates to CAWDARDGYTF. Drawing the rest from reference TRBV30 and TRBJ1-2, the complete variable domain is SQTIHQWPATLVQPVGSPLSLECTVEGTSNPNLYWYRQAAGRGLQLLFYSVGIGQISSEVPQNLSASRPQDRQFILSSKKLLLSDSGFYLCAWDARDGYTFGSGTRLTVV.

This clonotype was detected ten times or more. The V gene is TRBV18, the J gene TRBJ2-1, with D possibly TRBD2 on 5 matching bases. Looked up from germline, CDR1 is KGHSH and CDR2 is LQKENI. Trimming removed 6 bases at V and 1 base at J, with 22 bases between. The CDR3 extends over 18 amino acids. DNA of the CDR3: TGTGCCAGCTCTCCCGGGGTTTCGGGCGCTCTTTCCTACAATGAGCAGTTCTTC. Protein sequence: CASSPGVSGALSYNEQFF.

As regards this clonotype: A much larger clone lies a single base off, so this may be a read error. V and J are TRBV7-3 and TRBJ2-1; 7 bases align to TRBD1. The germline gives CDR1 SGHTA, CDR2 FQGTGA. The CDR3 sequence is 13 residues long. The ends lost 6 bases at V and 10 bases at J; junction bases unmatched: 9. CDR3 loop: CASRGDSGKEQFF. DNA for the CDR3: TGTGCCAGCAGGGGGGACAGCGGAAAGGAGCAGTTCTTC.

This clonotype has a count of ten or more. The rearrangement joins TRBV20-1 to TRBJ2-7; maybe TRBD1 (6 bases). The CDR3 is 13 residues long. V was cut by 5 bases and J by 4 bases, with 15 bases left in between. Germline V gene data show CDR1 as DFQATT and CDR2 as SNEGSKA (reference sequence). In nucleotides, the CDR3 is TGCAGTGCTCCCAGACAGGAAAATTACGAGCAGTACTTC. Protein sequence: CSAPRQENYEQYF.

This clonotype was picked up many times. The genes are TRBV28 and TRBJ1-2; D might be TRBD1 (5 bases). CDR1 and CDR2 (germline): MDHEN, SYDVKM. The CDR3 has 15 residues. Trimming pared 6 bases from V and 0 bases from J, leaving 14 bases between. The CDR3 sequence is CASSIPRDSNYGYTF. The DNA for the CDR3 is TGTGCCAGCAGCATACCCAGGGACTCTAACTATGGCTACACCTTC.

V gene TRBV28 combines with J gene TRBJ2-7, with D tentatively TRBD2 (5 bases). The CDR3 spans 16 residues. The V gene lost 5 bases and the J gene lost 0 bases, with 17 bases spanning the gap. CDR1 MDHEN and CDR2 SYDVKM come from the germline V gene. CDR3 sequence: CASSPRRGFSSYEQYF. The CDR3 DNA reads TGTGCCAGCAGTCCCCGGCGCGGGTTCAGCTCCTACGAGCAGTACTTC.

The chain links TRBV4-1 to TRBJ1-1, with D possibly matching TRBD1 (5 bases). The CDR3 loop spans 14 amino acids. Trimming pared 3 bases from V and 5 bases from J, leaving 13 bases between. Germline V lookup: CDR1 MGHRA, CDR2 YSYEKL. The CDR3: CASSQGPGGTEAFF. CDR3 DNA: TGCGCCAGCAGCCAGGGGCCGGGGGGAACTGAAGCTTTCTTT.

This clonotype appeared a few times. The chain links TRBV30 to TRBJ2-1, with 8 positions matching TRBD2. After removal of 0 bases from V and 10 bases from J, the junction contained 14 bases not matched to a gene. Germline CDR1 GTSNPN, CDR2 SVGIG (reference sequence). The CDR3 covers 16 residues. The DNA of the CDR3 is TGTGCCTGGAGTGTACTCCGCGGGGGGTCCACCGGGGAGCAGTTCTTC. It codes for CAWSVLRGGSTGEQFF.

This clonotype has just a few counts. The chain recombines TRBV6-1 with TRBJ2-2; possible D gene TRBD2, 6 bases. In germline, CDR1 is MNHNS, CDR2 SASEGT. The germline V and J ends were trimmed by 6 bases and 3 bases, with 11 bases remaining between them. The CDR3 spans 14 residues. The CDR3 DNA reads TGTGCCAGCAGCGCCGGGAGCGACACCGGGGAGCTGTTTTTT. Translation gives CASSAGSDTGELFF.

This clonotype was seen ten or more times. Here the CDR3 DNA reads TGCGCCAGCAGCTCCGGGTCTAGCCGGAGCACCGGGGAGCTGTTTTTT. The encoded protein is CASSSGSSRSTGELFF. The chain has TRBV5-1 and TRBJ2-2; the D gene is possibly TRBD2 (5 bases). V was cut by 3 bases and J by 4 bases, with 16 bases left in between. In germline, CDR1 is SGHRS, CDR2 YFSETQ. CDR3 length: 16 amino acids. The full variable domain, completed using reference TRBV5-1 and TRBJ2-2, is KAGVTQTPRYLIKTRGQQVTLSCSPISGHRSVSWYQQTPGQGLQFLFEYFSETQRNKGNFPGRFSGRQFSNSRSEMNVSTLELGDSALYLCASSSGSSRSTGELFFGEGSRLTVL.

The V call is TRBV5-1, the J call TRBJ1-3; no firm D call. Germline V gene data show CDR1 as SGHRS and CDR2 as YFSETQ. The CDR3 has 16 residues. The V and J ends lost 2 bases and 7 bases respectively, with 19 bases between them. CDR3 DNA sequence: TGCGCCAGCAGCTTAGAGGACGGAAGAGCTTGGAACACCATATATTTT. Its protein is CASSLEDGRAWNTIYF.

There are a few counts of this clonotype. The rearrangement uses TRBV7-8 and TRBJ1-1, with 8 nucleotides matching TRBD1. Germline CDR1 reads SGHVS; CDR2 reads FQNEAQ. V dropped 1 base and J dropped 4; count of bases not matched to a gene: 5. The CDR3 is made up of 15 amino acids. The CDR3 sequence: CASSLEATGGTEAFF. DNA for the CDR3: TGTGCCAGCAGCTTAGAGGCCACAGGGGGCACTGAAGCTTTCTTT.

This clonotype was counted ten times or more. The genes are TRBV28 and TRBJ2-7; D gene uncertain. The germline gives CDR1 MDHEN, CDR2 SYDVKM. The CDR3 contains 11 residues. V was pared by 3 bases and J by 6 bases, with 6 bases between. The CDR3 here is CASSFKGEQYF. The CDR3 DNA is TGTGCCAGCAGTTTTAAGGGCGAGCAGTACTTC.